One sample yielded the 30 T cell receptor beta chains listed below, sequenced in a study of T-cell memory formation after mild COVID-19. Using its own MiXCR run on the 5' RACE reads, TCRdb lists one record per CDR3 protein. The table shows about 140,000 distinct CDR3 sequences, with more than 13% occurring only once. Input material: PBMCs or a T cell subset sorted from them (not recorded which). These receptors were collected from an adult woman who had mild COVID-19 (a few samples of this study predate the infection). Cell type and time point are not known.

This sequence joins TRBV29-1 and TRBJ2-7; no firm D call. The length of the CDR3 is 12 residues. Per the germline V gene, CDR1 is SQVTM and CDR2 is ANQGSEA. Deletions cut 4 bases from V and 2 bases from J, with 9 bases between. CDR3 in amino acids: CSVVLRAYEQYF. For the CDR3, the DNA is TGCAGCGTTGTGTTACGTGCCTACGAGCAGTACTTC.

This clonotype has more than one count but fewer than ten. This chain joins TRBV20-1 and TRBJ1-2; D possibly corresponds to TRBD1 (5 bases). This CDR3 spans 15 amino acids. V lost 4 bases and J 4 bases, leaving 19 bases between the germline ends. The V gene's germline CDR1 is DFQATT and CDR2 SNEGSKA (reference sequence). The CDR3 sequence is CSAIKHSRDRYGYTF. The CDR3 DNA reads TGCAGTGCTATTAAACATTCCAGGGACCGCTATGGCTACACCTTC.

The V gene is TRBV6-5, the J gene TRBJ2-2; no reliable D call. CDR1 is MNHEY, CDR2 SVGAGI, per germline. The CDR3 totals 15 residues. Trimming took off 6 bases at V and 5 bases at J, with 16 bases between the two ends. CDR3 sequence: CASSPTMVGTGELFF. CDR3 bases: TGTGCCAGCAGCCCTACCATGGTGGGGACCGGGGAGCTGTTTTTT.

This clonotype was detected many times. This chain uses TRBV29-1 with TRBJ2-7; TRBD2 agrees at 12 bases. The CDR3 contains 14 residues. V trimming: 2 bases; J trimming: 6 bases; junction bases outside the gene matches: 5. Per the germline V gene, CDR1 is SQVTM and CDR2 is ANQGSEA. The CDR3 loop is CSVELAGGPLEQYF. CDR3 sequence (DNA): TGCAGCGTTGAACTAGCGGGGGGGCCCCTCGAGCAGTACTTC.

The chain couples TRBV11-3 to TRBJ2-3; 10 nucleotides agree with TRBD2. Germline CDR1 is SGHNT and CDR2 is YENEEA. Trimming removed 2 bases from V and 3 bases from J; junction bases left unmatched: 5. This CDR3 is built from 16 residues. The chain's CDR3 is CASSLRASGSTDTQYF. CDR3 in DNA: TGTGCCAGCAGCTTAAGGGCTAGCGGGAGTACAGATACGCAGTATTTT.

This clonotype has just a few counts. The rearrangement joins TRBV4-1 to TRBJ2-1; D uncertain. Trimming removed 0 bases from V and 12 bases from J, with 21 bases in between. The CDR3 runs to 16 residues. The germline V gene has CDR1 MGHRA and CDR2 YSYEKL. This CDR3 reads CASSQEGSRNFNGQFF. The DNA of the CDR3 is TGCGCCAGCAGCCAAGAAGGGTCTCGAAACTTCAACGGGCAGTTCTTC.

V is TRBV5-1 and J is TRBJ2-7, with 10 bases fitting TRBD1. The CDR3 is 14 amino acids. V lost 1 base and J lost 6; bases outside the gene matches: 4. Germline V gene lookup returns CDR1 SGHRS and CDR2 YFSETQ. As DNA, the CDR3 is TGCGCCAGCAGCTTGTGGGACAGGGGAGGCGAGCAGTACTTC. Its protein product is CASSLWDRGGEQYF.

Comment on this clonotype: This is likely a read error, given that the CDR3 carries no conserved phenylalanine or tryptophan at its end. It is unclear where the CDR3 begins or ends on the DNA, so no DNA is shown, and the CDR3 is as TCRdb lists it. V usage is TRBV5-1 and J usage is TRBJ1-1; the D call of TRBD1 is as the table states it, not checked on the DNA. The CDR3 is 13 residues long, ends included. The germline V gene encodes CDR1 SGHRS and CDR2 YFSETQ. The CDR3 reads CASRLTSLTVKPL.

The genes are TRBV7-9 and TRBJ1-2; D is undetermined. Trimming shortened V by 5 bases and J by 2 bases, and 12 bases separated the two germline ends. The CDR3 contains 14 residues. CDR1 is SEHNR and CDR2 is FQNEAQ in the germline V gene (reference sequence). The CDR3 protein is CASSVSGENYGYTF. The CDR3 DNA sequence: TGTGCCAGCAGCGTAAGCGGGGAGAACTATGGCTACACCTTC.

This clonotype appeared a few times. The chain is built from TRBV27 and TRBJ1-5; a weak D match, TRBD1 (5 bases). Germline CDR1 MNHEY, CDR2 SMNVEV (reference sequence). The CDR3 is 13 amino acids. Trimming shortened V by 5 bases and J by 4 bases, and 9 bases separated the two germline ends. CDR3 in amino acids: CASSNRGNQPQHF. CDR3 nucleotides: TGTGCCAGCAGTAACCGGGGGAATCAGCCCCAGCATTTT.

The V call is TRBV11-3, the J call TRBJ2-3; weak D call: TRBD1 (7 bases). The V gene lost 0 bases and the J gene lost 2 bases, with 15 bases spanning the gap. This CDR3 comprises 17 residues. Looked up from germline, CDR1 is SGHNT and CDR2 is YENEEA. CDR3 sequence: CASSLDPAGGYTDTQYF. The CDR3 bases are TGTGCCAGCAGCTTAGATCCGGCAGGGGGGTACACAGATACGCAGTATTTT.

The chain couples TRBV4-1 to TRBJ2-3; 7 bases map to TRBD1. CDR3 length equals 13 residues. V trimming: 6 bases; J trimming: 0 bases; junction bases outside the gene matches: 0. Looked up from germline, CDR1 is MGHRA and CDR2 is YSYEKL. The chain's CDR3 is CASRGQSTDTQYF. Written as DNA, the CDR3 is TGCGCCAGCAGGGGACAGAGCACAGATACGCAGTATTTT.

This clonotype appeared a few times. J is TRBJ2-2 and V is TRBV5-1, with D maybe TRBD1 (5 bases). Germline lookup yields CDR1 SGHRS and CDR2 YFSETQ. The CDR3 spans 14 residues. Trimming pared 4 bases from V and 4 bases from J, leaving 11 bases between. The CDR3 region is CASSQGSSTGELFF. In DNA form, the CDR3 reads TGCGCCAGCAGCCAGGGATCCTCCACCGGGGAGCTGTTTTTT.

CDR3 protein: CASSETHWTGNWFQETQYF. The DNA of the CDR3 is TGTGCCAGCAGTGAGACTCATTGGACAGGGAATTGGTTCCAAGAGACCCAGTACTTC. The chain recombines TRBV6-1 with TRBJ2-5; TRBD1 aligns across 8 bases. Trimming took 3 bases from V and 1 from J; bases not matched to a gene: 16. The CDR3 is made up of 19 amino acids. Germline assignment: CDR1 MNHNS and CDR2 SASEGT.

This clonotype has only a few counts. The chain is built from TRBV4-3 and TRBJ2-7; D unresolved. The CDR3 runs to 13 residues. Per the germline V gene, CDR1 is LGHNA and CDR2 is YSLEER. The V end lost 2 bases, the J end lost 6 bases, and 11 bases lay between the germline ends. CDR3 sequence: CASSQLGGGEQYF. CDR3 bases: TGCGCCAGCAGCCAACTAGGTGGCGGCGAGCAGTACTTC.

The V call is TRBV7-9, the J call TRBJ2-7; 8 bases line up with TRBD2. Germline V gives CDR1 SEHNR, CDR2 FQNEAQ (reference sequence). V shed 5 bases, J shed 2 bases, and the junction held 8 bases outside the gene matches. The CDR3 runs 15 residues. The CDR3 DNA reads TGTGCCAGCAGCGCGAATAGCGGGAAGGCCTACGAGCAGTACTTC. Residues: CASSANSGKAYEQYF. The full variable domain, with the rest looked up from reference TRBV7-9 and TRBJ2-7, is DTGVSQNPRHKITKRGQNVTFRCDPISEHNRLYWYRQTLGQGPEFLTYFQNEAQLEKSRLLSDRFSAERPKGSFSTLEIQRTEQGDSAMYLCASSANSGKAYEQYFGPGTRLTVT.

The chain uses TRBV5-4 and TRBJ2-1; 9 bases are shared with TRBD2. CDR3 length equals 18 residues. Per the germline V gene, CDR1 is SGHNT and CDR2 is YYREEE (reference sequence). Losses at the gene ends were 4 bases for V and 4 bases for J; bases not matched to a gene: 15. CDR3 amino acids: CASSPGDWREGPYNEQFF. The CDR3 nucleotides are TGTGCCAGCAGCCCAGGCGACTGGCGGGAGGGTCCATACAATGAGCAGTTCTTC. Drawing the rest from reference TRBV5-4 and TRBJ2-1, the complete variable domain is ETGVTQSPTHLIKTRGQQVTLRCSSQSGHNTVSWYQQALGQGPQFIFQYYREEENGRGNFPPRFSGLQFPNYSSELNVNALELDDSALYLCASSPGDWREGPYNEQFFGPGTRLTVL.

V is TRBV14 and J is TRBJ2-1; TRBD1 or TRBD2 may be the D gene (6 bases each). Trimming pared 0 bases from V and 4 bases from J, leaving 19 bases between. The CDR3 runs to 18 residues. CDR1 is SGHDN and CDR2 is FVKESK in the germline V gene. CDR3 residues: CASSQDLLLGGRYNEQFF. The CDR3 DNA follows: TGTGCCAGCAGCCAAGATCTACTACTCGGGGGCCGGTACAATGAGCAGTTCTTC.

This CDR3 is CASSTGPSGNTIYF. The CDR3 nucleotides read TGTGCCAGCTCGACAGGCCCCTCTGGAAACACCATATATTTT. The rearrangement uses TRBV18 and TRBJ1-3; a possible D gene is TRBD1 (6 bases). Trimming pared 6 bases from V and 0 bases from J, leaving 9 bases between. Germline-derived CDR1 and CDR2 are KGHSH and LQKENI. This CDR3 is 14 amino acids long. Together with reference TRBV18 and TRBJ1-3, the CDR3 gives the full variable domain: NAGVMQNPRHLVRRRGQEARLRCSPMKGHSHVYWYRQLPEEGLKFMVYLQKENIIDESGMPKERFSAEFPKEGPSILRIQQVVRGDSAAYFCASSTGPSGNTIYFGEGSWLTVV.

The chain links TRBV11-2 to TRBJ2-5, with TRBD2 matching over 7 bases. The CDR3 length is 17 residues. Looked up from germline, CDR1 is SGHAT and CDR2 is FQNNGV. The V segment lost 1 base and the J segment 1 base; nucleotides outside the gene matches: 9. In DNA form, the CDR3 reads TGTGCCAGCAGCTTAGGTCGGACTGGACTAGTCCAAGAGACCCAGTACTTC. It translates to CASSLGRTGLVQETQYF.

This clonotype was counted only a few times. J is TRBJ2-3 and V is TRBV6-2 or TRBV6-3; D is possibly TRBD2 (5 bases). Germline-derived CDR1 and CDR2 are MNHEY and SVGEGT. The CDR3 spans 12 residues. Trimming pared 8 bases from V and 5 bases from J, leaving 11 bases between. The CDR3 region is CASWRPGDTQYF. CDR3 in DNA: TGTGCCAGCTGGAGGCCGGGAGATACGCAGTATTTT.

This clonotype was observed many times. The chain couples TRBV4-3 to TRBJ2-7; D might be TRBD2 (6 bases). CDR3 size: 15 residues. Germline assignment: CDR1 LGHNA and CDR2 YSLEER. Trimming shortened V by 0 bases and J by 0 bases, and 9 bases separated the two germline ends. CDR3 in DNA: TGCGCCAGCAGCCAAGATCGGGGGAGCTCCTACGAGCAGTACTTC. It yields the protein CASSQDRGSSYEQYF.

A few counts support this clonotype. The genes are TRBV4-1 and TRBJ2-7, with 14 positions matching TRBD2. Germline loops: CDR1 MGHRA, CDR2 YSYEKL. Trimming removed 1 base from V and 5 bases from J; junction bases left unmatched: 10. This CDR3 spans 18 amino acids. This CDR3 is CASSQVGGLAGGPNEQYF. The CDR3 DNA reads TGCGCCAGCAGCCAAGTCGGAGGACTAGCGGGGGGTCCCAACGAGCAGTACTTC.

This rearrangement joins TRBV6-5 to TRBJ1-5; D gene uncertain. Germline CDR1 is MNHEY and CDR2 is SVGAGI. The CDR3 runs to 15 residues. The V and J ends lost 6 bases and 5 bases respectively, with 17 bases between them. CDR3 sequence: CASSPGSGSHQPQHF. Here the CDR3 DNA reads TGTGCCAGCAGCCCTGGGTCAGGAAGTCATCAGCCCCAGCATTTT.

The rearrangement links TRBV27 to TRBJ2-7, with D maybe TRBD2 (6 bases). The germline V gene encodes CDR1 MNHEY and CDR2 SMNVEV (reference sequence). The CDR3 is 13 residues long. Trimming removed 6 bases at V and 3 bases at J, with 12 bases between. CDR3 protein: CASSPGSGYEQYF. CDR3 coding DNA: TGTGCCAGCAGCCCCGGGAGCGGCTACGAGCAGTACTTC.

The chain uses TRBV29-1 and TRBJ2-7; 13 bases line up with TRBD2. V trimming: 7 bases; J trimming: 12 bases; junction bases outside the gene matches: 6. The CDR3 covers 11 residues. Looked up from germline, CDR1 is SQVTM and CDR2 is ANQGSEA. In DNA, the CDR3 is TGCAGCGCCAGGACTAGCGGGAGTGTGTACTTC. This translates into CSARTSGSVYF.

The chain joins TRBV7-6 to TRBJ2-2, with 8 bases matching TRBD1. CDR3 length equals 15 residues. CDR1 and CDR2 (germline): SGHVS, FNYEAQ. The ends lost 5 bases at V and 5 bases at J; junction bases unmatched: 7. The CDR3 coding sequence is TGTGCCAGCAGCATTGGACAGGGTGGGACCGGGGAGCTGTTTTTT. Amino acids: CASSIGQGGTGELFF.

The chain is built from TRBV3-1 and TRBJ2-7; D is undetermined. The CDR3 length is 12 residues. Trimming cost V 1 base and J 2 bases, with 3 bases left between them. Germline V gives CDR1 LGHDT, CDR2 YNNKEL (reference sequence). The CDR3 is CASSQGTYEQYF. The CDR3 DNA reads as TGTGCCAGCAGCCAAGGTACCTACGAGCAGTACTTC.

The genes are TRBV27 and TRBJ2-7, with D tentatively TRBD2 (6 bases). CDR3 length: 15 residues. V dropped 2 bases and J dropped 0 bases, with 11 bases sitting between them. Germline-derived CDR1 and CDR2 are MNHEY and SMNVEV (reference sequence). CDR3 sequence (DNA): TGTGCCAGCAGTTTAATGGAGGGGAGCTCCTACGAGCAGTACTTC. Translating gives CASSLMEGSSYEQYF.

This clonotype was observed a few times. CDR3 sequence (DNA): TGCGCCAGCAGCCAAGCTAGGGATGAGCAGTTCTTC. Its translation is CASSQARDEQFF. The rearrangement links TRBV4-1 to TRBJ2-1; D uncertain. From germline, CDR1 is MGHRA and CDR2 YSYEKL. Trimming pared 1 base from V and 8 bases from J, leaving 6 bases between. The CDR3 has 12 amino acids.